This TCR beta chain is from a study of T cells in localized non-small cell lung cancer (TCRdb year 2020). Broadly, across the study: The study examined T cell repertoires in approximately 240 patients with early-stage NSCLC and compared tumors with uninvolved tumor-adjacent lungs. The cohort was made up of approximately 250 treatment-naive NSCLC patients whose localized lung tumors had been resected. NSCLC patients had a mean age of approximately 72 years, and fewer than 150 were male and 107 female.

This clone was counted between two and nine times. This receptor's antigen is unknown. Base qualities were left out, and no much larger clone turns up one base away. Broad study findings and their caveats: Because multi-region tumor sequencing was not done, intratumor heterogeneity could not be ruled out. Because the study design was exploratory, TCR variables were selected using unadjusted p-values without false-discovery rate correction. Uninvolved tumor-adjacent lung showed the highest T cell clonality, higher than tumor, which suggests more focused antigenic responses in the uninvolved tumor-adjacent lung. Of the top 100 tumor clones, a median of roughly 57 were detected in paired uninvolved adjacent lung; some 28 were also among that lung's top 100. Longer overall survival was associated with higher T cell density in blood, whereas shorter survival was associated with higher clonality in adjacent lung.

At diagnosis, tumor, uninvolved tumor-adjacent lung and peripheral blood were collected and then preserved as a mix of FFPE and fresh-frozen material. Looking up the germline V gene yields CDR1 SGHNT and CDR2 YENEEA. Spanning cysteine to phenylalanine, the CDR3 consists of 17 amino acids. Here the CDR3 DNA is all that survives: 51 bases in frame from base 1. Relative to germline, V is 4 bases shorter and J is 0 bases shorter, with 18 bases between their ends. TCR beta CDR3 regions were sequenced from DNA using the immunoSEQ Assay. As for how the authors treated the data: To compute T cell density, TCR beta template counts were normalized to usable DNA, which was estimated by amplifying housekeeping genes. Using the preseqR package, richness was estimated by extrapolating to 120,000 templates for tissue samples and 400,000 templates for PBMC samples. Clonality was taken to be one minus Pielou's evenness. To identify tissue-enriched TCRs, differential abundance testing was run on productive amino-acid clonotypes with a minimum total count of 5 and an alpha of 0.1. The Jaccard Index and the Morisita Overlap Index were used to measure repertoire overlap between compartments. GLIPH grouped TCR beta CDR3s together with public tetramer-defined viral CDR3s, and a viral motif had to include at least three viral sequences and also show V-gene enrichment. As stored in TCRdb, this immuneACCESS dataset retains in-frame rearrangements with V and J assigned. A fraction of the clones does not appear; measured against another copy, unresolved V genes explain less than half of the discrepancy, and the remainder lacks a known reason. That table supplies the V and J calls and clone size; D and trimming were determined from the DNA. The sample yields about 5,600 clones; 28% were counted once. Together, the top ten hold around 4.8% of the sample.

Sequencing was performed on lung tumor tissue, taken before any cancer treatment. The rearrangement combines TRBV11-3 with TRBJ1-1; perhaps TRBD1 is the D gene, with 6 bases matching. The TCR sequence derives from a female donor at least 60 years old with stage I lung adenocarcinoma. The CDR3 region reads CASSSGQGHLMNTEAFF. The bases are TGTGCCAGCAGCTCCGGGCAGGGACACCTCATGAACACTGAAGCTTTCTTT.